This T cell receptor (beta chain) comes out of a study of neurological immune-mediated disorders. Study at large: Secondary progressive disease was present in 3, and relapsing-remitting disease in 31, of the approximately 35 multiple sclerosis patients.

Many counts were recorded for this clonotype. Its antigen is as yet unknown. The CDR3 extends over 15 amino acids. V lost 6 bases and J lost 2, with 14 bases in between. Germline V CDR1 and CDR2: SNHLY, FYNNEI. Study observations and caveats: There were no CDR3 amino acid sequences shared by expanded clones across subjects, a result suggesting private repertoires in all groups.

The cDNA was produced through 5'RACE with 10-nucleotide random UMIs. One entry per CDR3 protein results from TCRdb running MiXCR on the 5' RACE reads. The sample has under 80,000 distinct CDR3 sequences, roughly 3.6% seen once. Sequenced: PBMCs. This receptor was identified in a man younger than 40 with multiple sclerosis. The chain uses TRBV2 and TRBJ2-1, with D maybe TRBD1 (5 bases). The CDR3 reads CASSPLDTTYNEQFF. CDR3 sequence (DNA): TGTGCCAGCAGCCCTTTGGACACTACCTACAATGAGCAGTTCTTC. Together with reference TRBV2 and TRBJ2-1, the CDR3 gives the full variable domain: EPEVTQTPSHQVTQMGQEVILRCVPISNHLYFYWYRQILGQKVEFLVSFYNNEISEKSEIFDDQFSVERPDGSNFTLKIRSTKLEDSAMYFCASSPLDTTYNEQFFGPGTRLTVL.